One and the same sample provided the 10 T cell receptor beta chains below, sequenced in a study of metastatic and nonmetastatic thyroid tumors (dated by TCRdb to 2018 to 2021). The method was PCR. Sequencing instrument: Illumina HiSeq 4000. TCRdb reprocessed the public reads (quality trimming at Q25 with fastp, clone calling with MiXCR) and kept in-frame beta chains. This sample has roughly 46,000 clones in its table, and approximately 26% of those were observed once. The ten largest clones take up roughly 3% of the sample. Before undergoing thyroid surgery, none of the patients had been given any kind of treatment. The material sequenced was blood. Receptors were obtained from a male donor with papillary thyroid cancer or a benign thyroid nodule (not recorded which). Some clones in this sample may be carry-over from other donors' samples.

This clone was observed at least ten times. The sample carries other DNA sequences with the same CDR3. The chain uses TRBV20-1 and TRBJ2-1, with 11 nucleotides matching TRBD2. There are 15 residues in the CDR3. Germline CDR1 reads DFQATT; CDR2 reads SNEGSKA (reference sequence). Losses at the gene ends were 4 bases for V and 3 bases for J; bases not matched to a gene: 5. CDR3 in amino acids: CSAKTGTSGYNEQFF. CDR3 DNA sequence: TGCAGTGCTAAGACCGGGACTAGCGGCTACAATGAGCAGTTCTTC.

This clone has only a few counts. CDR3 amino acids: CASSLLQLNTEAFF. CDR3 in DNA: TGTGCCAGCAGTTTATTACAGTTGAACACTGAAGCTTTCTTT. The rearrangement joins TRBV28 to TRBJ1-1; D is uncertain. The CDR3 covers 14 residues. In germline, CDR1 is MDHEN, CDR2 SYDVKM. V lost 1 base, J lost 0 bases, and 6 bases lay in between.

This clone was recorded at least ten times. Here the CDR3 reads CASSLDYWREGTYNEQFF. CDR3 nucleotide sequence: TGTGCCAGCAGCTTAGATTATTGGCGGGAGGGCACATACAATGAGCAGTTCTTC. The chain has TRBV11-2 and TRBJ2-1; 9 nucleotides align to TRBD2. In germline, CDR1 is SGHAT, CDR2 FQNNGV. V trimming: 0 bases; J trimming: 4 bases; junction bases outside the gene matches: 10. This CDR3 contains 18 residues.

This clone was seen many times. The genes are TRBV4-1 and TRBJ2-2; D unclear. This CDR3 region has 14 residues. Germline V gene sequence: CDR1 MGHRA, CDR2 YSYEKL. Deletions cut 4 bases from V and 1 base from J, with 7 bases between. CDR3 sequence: CASSPTLNTGELFF. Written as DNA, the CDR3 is TGCGCCAGCAGCCCAACTCTGAACACCGGGGAGCTGTTTTTT.

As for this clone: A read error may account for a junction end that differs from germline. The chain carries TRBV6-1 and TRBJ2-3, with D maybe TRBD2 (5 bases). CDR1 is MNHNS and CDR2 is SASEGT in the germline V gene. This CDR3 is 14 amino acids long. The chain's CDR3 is CASSESPRLDTKYF. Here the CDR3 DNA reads TGTGCCAGTAGCGAATCACCTCGATTAGATACGAAGTATTTT.

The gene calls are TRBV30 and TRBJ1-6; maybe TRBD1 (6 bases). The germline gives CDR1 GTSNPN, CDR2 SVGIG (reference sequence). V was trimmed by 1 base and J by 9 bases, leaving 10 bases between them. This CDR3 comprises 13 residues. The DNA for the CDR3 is TGTGCCTGGAGTGAACAGGGAGGTTCACCCCTCCACTTT. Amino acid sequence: CAWSEQGGSPLHF.

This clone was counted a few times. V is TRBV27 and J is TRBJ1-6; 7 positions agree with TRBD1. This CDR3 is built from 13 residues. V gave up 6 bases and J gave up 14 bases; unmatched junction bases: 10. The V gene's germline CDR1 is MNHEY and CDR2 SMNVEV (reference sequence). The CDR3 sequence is CASSYQWQGALHF. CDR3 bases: TGTGCCAGCAGCTACCAATGGCAGGGGGCCCTCCACTTT.

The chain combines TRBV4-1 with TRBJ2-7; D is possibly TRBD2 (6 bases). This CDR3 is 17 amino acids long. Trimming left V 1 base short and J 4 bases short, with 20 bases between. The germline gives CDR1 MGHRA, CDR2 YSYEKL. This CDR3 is CASSQGGGGGIVYEQYF. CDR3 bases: TGCGCCAGCAGCCAAGGGGGCGGTGGCGGGATCGTATACGAGCAGTACTTC.

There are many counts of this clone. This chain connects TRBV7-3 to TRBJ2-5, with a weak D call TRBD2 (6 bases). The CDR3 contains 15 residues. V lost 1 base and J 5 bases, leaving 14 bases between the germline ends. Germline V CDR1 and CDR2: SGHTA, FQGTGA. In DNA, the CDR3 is TGTGCCAGCAGCTTAAGTCTGGGGGGAAGTGAGACCCAGTACTTC. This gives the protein CASSLSLGGSETQYF.

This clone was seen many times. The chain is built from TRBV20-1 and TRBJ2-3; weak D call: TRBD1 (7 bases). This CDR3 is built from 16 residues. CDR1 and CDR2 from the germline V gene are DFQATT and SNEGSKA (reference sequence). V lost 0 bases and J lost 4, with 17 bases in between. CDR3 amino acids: CSARDHGGGRADTQYF. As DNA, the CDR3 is TGCAGTGCTAGAGATCACGGAGGGGGCAGGGCAGATACGCAGTATTTT.